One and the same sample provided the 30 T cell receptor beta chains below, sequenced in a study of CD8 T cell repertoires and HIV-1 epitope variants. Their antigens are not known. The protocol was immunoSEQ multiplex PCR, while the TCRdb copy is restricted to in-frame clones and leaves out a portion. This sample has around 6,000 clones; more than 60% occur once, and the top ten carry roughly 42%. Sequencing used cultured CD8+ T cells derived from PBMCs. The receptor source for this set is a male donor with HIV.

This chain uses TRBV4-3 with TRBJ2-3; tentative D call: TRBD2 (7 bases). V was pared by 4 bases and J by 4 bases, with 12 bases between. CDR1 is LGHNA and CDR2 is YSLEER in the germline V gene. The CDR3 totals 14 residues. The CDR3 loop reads CASSPRGGADTQYF. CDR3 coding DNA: TGCGCCAGCAGCCCGAGGGGGGGGGCAGATACGCAGTATTTT.

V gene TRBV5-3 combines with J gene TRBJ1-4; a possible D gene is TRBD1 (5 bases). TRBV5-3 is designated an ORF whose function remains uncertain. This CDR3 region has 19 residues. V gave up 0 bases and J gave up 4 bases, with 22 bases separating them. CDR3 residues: CARSLGLPMGSGINEKLFF. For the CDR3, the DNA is TGTGCCAGAAGCTTGGGACTCCCCATGGGGTCAGGGATTAATGAAAAACTGTTTTTT.

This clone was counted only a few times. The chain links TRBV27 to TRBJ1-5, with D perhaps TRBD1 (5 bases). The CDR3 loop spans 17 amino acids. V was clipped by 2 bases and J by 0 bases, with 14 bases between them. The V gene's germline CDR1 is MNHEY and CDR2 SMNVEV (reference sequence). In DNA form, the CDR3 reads TGTGCCAGCAGTTTAAGGGGACTACAATATAGCAATCAGCCCCAGCATTTT. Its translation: CASSLRGLQYSNQPQHF.

CDR3 amino acids: CASSPRLADYNEQFF. In DNA form, the CDR3 reads TGTGCCAGCAGCCCCCGACTAGCGGACTACAATGAGCAGTTCTTC. V is TRBV5-6 and J is TRBJ2-1, with 9 bases aligning to TRBD2. Losses at the gene ends were 4 bases for V and 3 bases for J; bases not matched to a gene: 5. The CDR3 has 15 amino acids. Germline values: CDR1 SGHDT, CDR2 YYEEEE.

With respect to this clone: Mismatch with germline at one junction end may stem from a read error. The CDR3 DNA reads TGTGCCAGCAGTTACGAAGGGACAGGGGAGATCGAGCAGTACTTC. Amino acid sequence: CASSYEGTGEIEQYF. The genes are TRBV10-3 and TRBJ2-7; 10 positions agree with TRBD1. CDR1 and CDR2 from the germline V gene are ENHRY and SYGVKD. The CDR3 extends over 15 amino acids.

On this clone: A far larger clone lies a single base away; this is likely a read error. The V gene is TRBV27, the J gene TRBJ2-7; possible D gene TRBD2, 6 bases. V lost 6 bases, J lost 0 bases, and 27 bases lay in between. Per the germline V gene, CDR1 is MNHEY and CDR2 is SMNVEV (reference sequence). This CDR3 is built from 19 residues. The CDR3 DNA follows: TGTGCCAGCAGCCAAGAGCCGGGAGCGGGCGCCCTGAGCTCCTACGAGCAGTACTTC. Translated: CASSQEPGAGALSSYEQYF.

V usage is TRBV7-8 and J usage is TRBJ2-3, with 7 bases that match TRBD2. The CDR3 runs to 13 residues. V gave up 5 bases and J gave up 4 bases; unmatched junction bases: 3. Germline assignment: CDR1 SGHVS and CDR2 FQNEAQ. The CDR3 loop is CASSQRGSDTQYF. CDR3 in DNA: TGTGCCAGCAGCCAGCGGGGTTCAGATACGCAGTATTTT.

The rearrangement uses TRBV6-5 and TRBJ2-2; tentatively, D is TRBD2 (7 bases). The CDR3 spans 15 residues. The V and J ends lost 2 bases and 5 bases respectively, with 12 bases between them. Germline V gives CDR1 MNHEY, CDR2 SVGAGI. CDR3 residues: CASSYGRGGTGELFF. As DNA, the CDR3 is TGTGCCAGCAGTTACGGTAGGGGGGGAACCGGGGAGCTGTTTTTT.

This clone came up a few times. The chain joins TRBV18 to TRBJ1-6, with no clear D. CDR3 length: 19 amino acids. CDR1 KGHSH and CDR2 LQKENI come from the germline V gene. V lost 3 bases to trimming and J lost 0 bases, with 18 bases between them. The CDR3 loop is CASSPLWDDSGSYNSPLHF. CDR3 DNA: TGTGCCAGCTCACCGCTATGGGATGATTCAGGCTCCTATAATTCACCCCTCCACTTT.

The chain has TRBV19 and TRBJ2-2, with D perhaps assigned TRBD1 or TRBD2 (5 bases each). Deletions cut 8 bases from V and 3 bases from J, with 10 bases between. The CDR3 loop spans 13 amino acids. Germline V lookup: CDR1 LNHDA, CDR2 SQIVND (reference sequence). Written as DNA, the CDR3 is TGTGCCAGTGGGTGGGGGTACACCGGGGAGCTGTTTTTT. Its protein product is CASGWGYTGELFF.

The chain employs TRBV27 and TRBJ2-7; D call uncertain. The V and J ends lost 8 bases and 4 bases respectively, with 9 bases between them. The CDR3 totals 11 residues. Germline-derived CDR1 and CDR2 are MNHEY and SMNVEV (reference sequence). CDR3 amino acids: CASGREYEQYF. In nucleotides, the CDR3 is TGTGCCAGCGGGCGAGAATACGAGCAGTACTTC.

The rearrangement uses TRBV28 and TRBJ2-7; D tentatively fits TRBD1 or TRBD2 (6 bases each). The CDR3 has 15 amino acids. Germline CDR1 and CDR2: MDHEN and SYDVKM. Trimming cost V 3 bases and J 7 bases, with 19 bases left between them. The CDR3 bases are TGTGCCAGCAGTTTCGAGGGGGGCAGGGGAAAGGAGCAGTACTTC. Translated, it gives CASSFEGGRGKEQYF. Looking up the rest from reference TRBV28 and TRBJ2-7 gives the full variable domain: DVKVTQSSRYLVKRTGEKVFLECVQDMDHENMFWYRQDPGLGLRLIYFSYDVKMKEKGDIPEGYSVSREKKERFSLILESASTNQTSMYLCASSFEGGRGKEQYFGPGTRLTVT.

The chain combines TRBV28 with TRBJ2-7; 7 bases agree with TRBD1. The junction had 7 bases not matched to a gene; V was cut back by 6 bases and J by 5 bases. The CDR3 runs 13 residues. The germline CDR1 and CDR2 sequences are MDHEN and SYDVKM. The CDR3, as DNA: TGTGCCAGCAGCCCGACAGGGCTTGACGAGCAGTACTTC. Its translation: CASSPTGLDEQYF.

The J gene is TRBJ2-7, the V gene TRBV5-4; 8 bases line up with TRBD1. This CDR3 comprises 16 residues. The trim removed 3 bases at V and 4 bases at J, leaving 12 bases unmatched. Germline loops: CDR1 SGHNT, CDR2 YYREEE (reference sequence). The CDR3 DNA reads TGTGCCAGCAGCTGGCAGTCGACCAGGGGGCTATACGAGCAGTACTTC. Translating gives CASSWQSTRGLYEQYF.

The CDR3 coding sequence is TGCGCCAGCAGCCGGGACAGCCAAGAGACCCAGTACTTC. This gives the protein CASSRDSQETQYF. The rearrangement joins TRBV5-1 to TRBJ2-5; TRBD1 matches at 7 bases. The CDR3 sequence is 13 residues long. V was clipped by 4 bases and J by 1 base; unmatched bases: 1. Germline CDR1 SGHRS, CDR2 YFSETQ.

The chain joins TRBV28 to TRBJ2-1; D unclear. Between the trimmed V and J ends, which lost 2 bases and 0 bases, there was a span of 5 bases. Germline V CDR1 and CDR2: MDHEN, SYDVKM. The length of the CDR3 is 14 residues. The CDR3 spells CASSLGSSYNEQFF. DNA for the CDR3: TGTGCCAGCAGTTTAGGTTCCTCCTACAATGAGCAGTTCTTC.

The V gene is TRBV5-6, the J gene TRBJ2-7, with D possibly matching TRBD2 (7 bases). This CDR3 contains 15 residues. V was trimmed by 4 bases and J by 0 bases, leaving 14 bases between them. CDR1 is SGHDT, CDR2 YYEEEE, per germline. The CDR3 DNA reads TGTGCCAGCAGCGAAGGGGGGGGGAGCTCCTACGAGCAGTACTTC. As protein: CASSEGGGSSYEQYF.

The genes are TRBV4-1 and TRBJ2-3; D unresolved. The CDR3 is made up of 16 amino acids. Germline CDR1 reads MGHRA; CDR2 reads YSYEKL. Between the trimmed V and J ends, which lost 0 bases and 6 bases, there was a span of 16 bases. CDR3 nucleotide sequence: TGCGCCAGCAGCCAAGACCGGCCCAGTAGGGCGGATACGCAGTATTTT. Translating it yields CASSQDRPSRADTQYF.

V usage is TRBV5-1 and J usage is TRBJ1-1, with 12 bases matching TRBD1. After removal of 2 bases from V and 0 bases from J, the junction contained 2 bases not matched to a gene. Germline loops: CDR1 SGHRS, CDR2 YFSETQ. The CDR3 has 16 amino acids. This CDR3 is CASSFGTGGLNTEAFF. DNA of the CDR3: TGCGCCAGCAGCTTCGGGACAGGGGGCTTGAACACTGAAGCTTTCTTT.

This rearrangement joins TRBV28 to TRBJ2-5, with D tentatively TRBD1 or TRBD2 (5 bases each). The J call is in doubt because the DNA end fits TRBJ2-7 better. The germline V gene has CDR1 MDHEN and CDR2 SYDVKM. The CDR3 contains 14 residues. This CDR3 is CASTLIGAGYEQYF. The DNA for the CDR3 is TGTGCCAGCACCCTGATAGGGGCGGGTTACGAGCAGTACTTC.

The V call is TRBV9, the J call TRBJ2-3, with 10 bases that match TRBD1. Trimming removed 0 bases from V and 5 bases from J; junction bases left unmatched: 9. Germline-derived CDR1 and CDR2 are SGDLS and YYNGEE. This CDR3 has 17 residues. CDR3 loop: CASSVATGQGHVDTQYF. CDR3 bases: TGTGCCAGCAGCGTAGCCACGGGACAGGGGCACGTAGATACGCAGTATTTT.

The DNA of the CDR3 is TGCGCCACCAGCCCCACAGGGGGCACAGATACGCAGTATTTT. This sequence encodes CATSPTGGTDTQYF. The chain recombines TRBV10-1 with TRBJ2-3; 7 positions match TRBD1. V shed 10 bases and J 1 base; nucleotides not matched to a gene: 8. Germline CDR1 is WNHNN and CDR2 is SYGVQD (reference sequence). The length of the CDR3 is 14 residues.

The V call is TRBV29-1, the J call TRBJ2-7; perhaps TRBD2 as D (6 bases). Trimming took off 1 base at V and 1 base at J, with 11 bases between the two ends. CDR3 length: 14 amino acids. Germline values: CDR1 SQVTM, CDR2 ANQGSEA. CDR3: CSVEGREGSYEQYF. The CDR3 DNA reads TGCAGCGTTGAAGGGCGGGAAGGATCCTACGAGCAGTACTTC.

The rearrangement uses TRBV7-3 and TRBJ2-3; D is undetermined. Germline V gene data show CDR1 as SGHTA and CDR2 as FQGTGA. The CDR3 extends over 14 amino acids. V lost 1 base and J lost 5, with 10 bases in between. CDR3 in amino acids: CASSLIVGGDTQYF. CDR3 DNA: TGTGCCAGCAGCTTAATAGTAGGTGGAGATACGCAGTATTTT.

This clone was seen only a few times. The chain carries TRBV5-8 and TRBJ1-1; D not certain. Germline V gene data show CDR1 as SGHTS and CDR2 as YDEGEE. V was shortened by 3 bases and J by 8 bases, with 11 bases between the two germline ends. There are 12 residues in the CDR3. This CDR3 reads CASSSWTREAFF. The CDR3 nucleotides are TGTGCCAGCAGCTCCTGGACTCGAGAAGCTTTCTTT.

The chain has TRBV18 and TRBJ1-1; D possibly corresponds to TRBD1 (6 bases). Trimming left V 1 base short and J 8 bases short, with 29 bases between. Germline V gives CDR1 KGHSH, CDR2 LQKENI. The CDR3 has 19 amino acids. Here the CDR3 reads CASSPRSIAEYTGNWEAFF. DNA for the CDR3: TGTGCCAGCTCACCACGCTCGATCGCAGAATACACAGGGAATTGGGAAGCTTTCTTT.

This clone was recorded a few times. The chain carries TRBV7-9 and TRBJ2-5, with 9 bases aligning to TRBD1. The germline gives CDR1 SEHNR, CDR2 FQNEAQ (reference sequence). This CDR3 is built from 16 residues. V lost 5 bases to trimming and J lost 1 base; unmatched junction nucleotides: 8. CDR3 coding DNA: TGTGCCAGCAGCCGCCTTGAACAGGGGGCCCAAGAGACCCAGTACTTC. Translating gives CASSRLEQGAQETQYF. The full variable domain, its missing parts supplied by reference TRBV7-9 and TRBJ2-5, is DTGVSQNPRHKITKRGQNVTFRCDPISEHNRLYWYRQTLGQGPEFLTYFQNEAQLEKSRLLSDRFSAERPKGSFSTLEIQRTEQGDSAMYLCASSRLEQGAQETQYFGPGTRLLVL.

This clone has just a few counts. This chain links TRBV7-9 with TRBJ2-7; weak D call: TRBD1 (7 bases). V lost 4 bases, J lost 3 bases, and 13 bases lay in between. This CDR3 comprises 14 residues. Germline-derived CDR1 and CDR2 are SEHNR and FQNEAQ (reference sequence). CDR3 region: CASSSGRDSYEQYF. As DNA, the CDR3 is TGTGCCAGCAGCTCCGGGCGGGACAGCTACGAGCAGTACTTC.

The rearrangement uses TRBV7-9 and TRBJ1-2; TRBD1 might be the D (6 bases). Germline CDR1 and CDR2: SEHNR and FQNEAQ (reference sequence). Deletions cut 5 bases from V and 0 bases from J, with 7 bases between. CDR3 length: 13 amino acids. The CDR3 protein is CASSRQANYGYTF. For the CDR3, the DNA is TGTGCCAGCAGCCGACAGGCTAACTATGGCTACACCTTC.

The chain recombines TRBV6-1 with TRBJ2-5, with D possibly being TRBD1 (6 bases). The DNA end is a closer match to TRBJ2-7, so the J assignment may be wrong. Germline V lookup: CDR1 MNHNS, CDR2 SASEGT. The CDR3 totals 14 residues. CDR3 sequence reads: CASSARDNGYEQYF. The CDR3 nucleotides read TGTGCCAGCAGTGCTCGGGACAACGGCTACGAGCAGTACTTC.